The 21 T cell receptor beta chains below were found in one sample sequenced in a study of blood T cell repertoires in COVID-19. Some clones are missing from TCRdb's copy, which holds only in-frame ones; the method was immunoSEQ multiplex PCR. The sample consists of some 180,000 clones, around nine tenths of them appearing once. Sample: peripheral blood. These receptors all come from an elderly woman with COVID-19, enrolled during active disease.

The genes are TRBV4-3 and TRBJ2-3; 9 nucleotides agree with TRBD1. Germline V CDR1 and CDR2: LGHNA, YSLEER. J was trimmed by 3 bases and V by 3 bases; bases with no gene match: 16. CDR3 size: 19 residues. CDR3 protein: CASSQGTGSSRRWTDTQYF. The CDR3 nucleotides read TGCGCCAGCAGCCAGGGGACAGGGTCAAGCAGGAGATGGACAGATACGCAGTATTTT.

The V and J genes are TRBV28 and TRBJ2-7; D may be TRBD2 (7 bases). Germline assignment: CDR1 MDHEN and CDR2 SYDVKM. CDR3 length: 15 amino acids. Trimming pared 6 bases from V and 7 bases from J, leaving 22 bases between. CDR3 in DNA: TGTGCCAGCAGCACGGGGGGCGCGGGGACCAGGGAGCAGTACTTC. The encoded protein is CASSTGGAGTREQYF. The full variable domain, its missing parts supplied by reference TRBV28 and TRBJ2-7, is DVKVTQSSRYLVKRTGEKVFLECVQDMDHENMFWYRQDPGLGLRLIYFSYDVKMKEKGDIPEGYSVSREKKERFSLILESASTNQTSMYLCASSTGGAGTREQYFGPGTRLTVT.

The chain recombines TRBV25-1 with TRBJ1-3; D is unresolved. Germline lookup yields CDR1 MGHDK and CDR2 SYGVNS. CDR3 length: 12 amino acids. V lost 9 bases, J lost 2 bases, and 8 bases lay in between. For the CDR3, the DNA is TGTGCCAGTCATAGTCCTGGAAACACCATATATTTT. The encoded protein is CASHSPGNTIYF.

J is TRBJ1-5 and V is TRBV7-9, with 11 bases identical to TRBD1. The CDR3 has 17 amino acids. Per the germline V gene, CDR1 is SEHNR and CDR2 is FQNEAQ (reference sequence). Trimming took 3 bases from V and 6 from J; bases not matched to a gene: 10. The CDR3 loop is CASSFSGTGGVGQPQHF. The CDR3 bases are TGTGCCAGCAGCTTTTCTGGGACAGGGGGGGTTGGTCAGCCCCAGCATTTT. The full variable domain, with the rest looked up from reference TRBV7-9 and TRBJ1-5, is DTGVSQNPRHKITKRGQNVTFRCDPISEHNRLYWYRQTLGQGPEFLTYFQNEAQLEKSRLLSDRFSAERPKGSFSTLEIQRTEQGDSAMYLCASSFSGTGGVGQPQHFGDGTRLSIL.

This clone was detected only a few times. The V call is TRBV5-1, the J call TRBJ1-1; D unclear. The germline V and J ends were trimmed by 2 bases and 0 bases, with 8 bases remaining between them. Germline V gives CDR1 SGHRS, CDR2 YFSETQ. The CDR3 covers 14 residues. This CDR3 is CASSFNSLNTEAFF. DNA for the CDR3: TGCGCCAGCAGCTTCAACAGCCTGAACACTGAAGCTTTCTTT.

The rearrangement joins TRBV7-9 to TRBJ1-1; D ambiguous. Looked up from germline, CDR1 is SEHNR and CDR2 is FQNEAQ (reference sequence). This CDR3 has 13 residues. V shed 5 bases and J shed 3 bases, with 10 bases lying between them. This chain's CDR3 is CASSGRWDTEAFF. CDR3 DNA: TGTGCCAGCAGCGGGCGCTGGGACACTGAAGCTTTCTTT.

Only one count was recorded for this clone. A junction end diverges from the germline sequence, so it may reflect a read error. The genes are TRBV7-9 and TRBJ2-7, with D perhaps TRBD2 (6 bases). CDR1 is SEHNR and CDR2 is FQNEAQ in the germline V gene (reference sequence). The CDR3 has 15 amino acids. The CDR3 sequence is CASSLGAGPSDEQYF. CDR3 DNA sequence: TGTGCCAGCAGCTTAGGGGCGGGGCCCTCCGACGAGCAGTACTTC.

Only one count was recorded for this clone. The chain combines TRBV3-1 (or the pseudogene TRBV3-2) with TRBJ1-3; unclear D gene. The CDR3 is 13 residues long. V lost 3 bases and J 4 bases, leaving 7 bases between the germline ends. CDR1 and CDR2 (germline): LGHDT, YNNKEL (reference sequence). CDR3 region: CASSQGRGNTIYF. CDR3 in DNA: TGTGCCAGCAGCCAGGGCAGGGGAAACACCATATATTTT.

As DNA, the CDR3 is TGTGCCAGCACTCGACAGGGGTACACCGGGGAGCTGTTTTTT. This sequence encodes CASTRQGYTGELFF. This sequence joins TRBV28 and TRBJ2-2; the match to TRBD1 covers 8 bases. CDR3 size: 14 residues. The V gene's germline CDR1 is MDHEN and CDR2 SYDVKM. Trimming cost V 7 bases and J 3 bases; bases outside gene matches: 4.

The gene calls are TRBV28 and TRBJ2-6, with a possible D match to TRBD1 (6 bases). The length of the CDR3 is 15 residues. CDR1 MDHEN and CDR2 SYDVKM come from the germline V gene. V lost 4 bases, J lost 2 bases, and 9 bases lay in between. The CDR3 spells CASSSSGAGANVLTF. The CDR3 DNA sequence: TGTGCCAGCAGTTCATCAGGGGCTGGGGCCAACGTCCTGACTTTC.

This clone has a single count. The gene calls are TRBV7-3 and TRBJ2-1; D might be TRBD2 (5 bases). V was clipped by 2 bases and J by 0 bases, with 14 bases between them. The CDR3 is 17 amino acids. Germline CDR1 and CDR2: SGHTA and FQGTGA. CDR3: CASSLVKLGSSYNEQFF. For the CDR3, the DNA is TGTGCCAGCAGCTTAGTAAAGCTGGGGAGCTCCTACAATGAGCAGTTCTTC.

This clone showed up just once. The chain carries TRBV18 and TRBJ2-1; D uncertain. V lost 5 bases to trimming and J lost 0 bases, with 5 bases between them. The CDR3 length is 13 residues. Germline V gene sequence: CDR1 KGHSH, CDR2 LQKENI. The CDR3 reads CASSLSSYNEQFF. CDR3 bases: TGTGCCAGCTCATTGAGCTCCTACAATGAGCAGTTCTTC. The full variable domain, rest sourced from reference TRBV18 and TRBJ2-1, is NAGVMQNPRHLVRRRGQEARLRCSPMKGHSHVYWYRQLPEEGLKFMVYLQKENIIDESGMPKERFSAEFPKEGPSILRIQQVVRGDSAAYFCASSLSSYNEQFFGPGTRLTVL.

This clone showed up just a few times. The chain uses TRBV28 and TRBJ2-7; D is possibly TRBD2 (5 bases). The germline CDR1 and CDR2 sequences are MDHEN and SYDVKM. This CDR3 has 15 amino acids. V lost 6 bases and J lost 0, with 15 bases in between. The CDR3 sequence: CASSSGGQNSYEQYF. CDR3 bases: TGTGCCAGCAGCTCTGGAGGCCAGAACTCCTACGAGCAGTACTTC.

The V and J genes are TRBV3-1 (or the pseudogene TRBV3-2) and TRBJ2-5, with D possibly matching TRBD1 (5 bases). Germline CDR1 reads LGHDT; CDR2 reads YNNKEL (reference sequence). The CDR3 consists of 15 residues. Trimming removed 3 bases at V and 5 bases at J, with 16 bases between. DNA of the CDR3: TGTGCCAGCAGCCATCATCTCAGCTCAGGGGAGACCCAGTACTTC. It translates to CASSHHLSSGETQYF.

The V call is TRBV28, the J call TRBJ2-7, with a tentative D call TRBD1 (6 bases). CDR1 MDHEN and CDR2 SYDVKM come from the germline V gene. The length of the CDR3 is 13 residues. Trimming took off 9 bases at V and 6 bases at J, with 18 bases between the two ends. The CDR3 region has the DNA TGTGCCAGTGCCGGGACAAGGGGTCCCGAGCAGTACTTC. It yields the protein CASAGTRGPEQYF. The variable domain in full, completed from reference TRBV28 and TRBJ2-7, reads DVKVTQSSRYLVKRTGEKVFLECVQDMDHENMFWYRQDPGLGLRLIYFSYDVKMKEKGDIPEGYSVSREKKERFSLILESASTNQTSMYLCASAGTRGPEQYFGPGTRLTVT.

The genes are TRBV12-3 or TRBV12-4 and TRBJ2-7; D may be TRBD2 (5 bases). V lost 3 bases and J lost 3, with 9 bases in between. The CDR3 covers 13 residues. The CDR3 DNA sequence: TGTGCCAGCAGTTTGGGGAGTAGCTACGAGCAGTACTTC. Translating gives CASSLGSSYEQYF.

The V gene is TRBV7-3, the J gene TRBJ1-1, with 7 bases matching TRBD1. After removal of 3 bases from V and 1 base from J, the junction contained 14 bases not matched to a gene. CDR1 is SGHTA, CDR2 FQGTGA, per germline. CDR3 length: 18 residues. CDR3 nucleotide sequence: TGTGCCAGCAGCTTCTTACGCGGGGACAGAGTAAAGAACACTGAAGCTTTCTTT. Its translation is CASSFLRGDRVKNTEAFF.

V is TRBV5-1 and J is TRBJ2-2; 7 positions match TRBD1. CDR1 is SGHRS, CDR2 YFSETQ, per germline. Germline trimming cut 2 bases from V and 1 base from J; bases unmatched to any gene: 2. This CDR3 is 15 amino acids long. CDR3 region: CASSLGQENTGELFF. CDR3 bases: TGCGCCAGCAGCTTAGGACAGGAGAACACCGGGGAGCTGTTTTTT.

The chain combines TRBV13 with TRBJ1-2; D gene ambiguous. The germline gives CDR1 PRHDT, CDR2 FYEKMQ (reference sequence). CDR3 length: 13 amino acids. Between the trimmed V and J ends, which lost 3 bases and 4 bases, there was a span of 9 bases. The CDR3 nucleotides are TGTGCCAGCAGCTTTACCGGGTCCTATGGCTACACCTTC. This gives the protein CASSFTGSYGYTF.

The chain links TRBV7-8 to TRBJ1-5; D perhaps matches TRBD1 (6 bases). From germline, CDR1 is SGHVS and CDR2 FQNEAQ. The V end was cut by 4 bases, the J end by 4 bases, with 8 bases between. This CDR3 has 13 residues. The CDR3 DNA sequence: TGTGCCAGCAGCTCAGGGACAAATCAGCCCCAGCATTTT. Its protein is CASSSGTNQPQHF.

The chain employs TRBV4-3 and TRBJ1-1; no reliable D call. The germline V gene encodes CDR1 LGHNA and CDR2 YSLEER. CDR3 length equals 17 residues. Trimming took off 1 base at V and 3 bases at J, with 18 bases between the two ends. The CDR3 nucleotides are TGCGCCAGCAGCCAAGCTTCGGCCGGGGTCGGAGACACTGAAGCTTTCTTT. Translated, it gives CASSQASAGVGDTEAFF.